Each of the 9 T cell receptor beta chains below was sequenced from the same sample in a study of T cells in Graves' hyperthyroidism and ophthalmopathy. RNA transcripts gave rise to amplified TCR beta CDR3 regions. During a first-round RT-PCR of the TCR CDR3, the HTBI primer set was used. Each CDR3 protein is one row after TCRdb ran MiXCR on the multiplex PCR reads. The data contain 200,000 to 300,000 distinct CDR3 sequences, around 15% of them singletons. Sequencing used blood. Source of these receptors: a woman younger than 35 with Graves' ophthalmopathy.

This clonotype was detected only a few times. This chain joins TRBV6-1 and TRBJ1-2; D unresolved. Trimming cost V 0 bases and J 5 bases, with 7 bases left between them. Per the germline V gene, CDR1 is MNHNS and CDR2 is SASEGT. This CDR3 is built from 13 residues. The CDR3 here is CASSEAQVYGYTF. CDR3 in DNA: TGTGCCAGCAGTGAAGCCCAGGTTTATGGCTACACCTTC.

The CDR3 DNA sequence: TGTGCCAGCAGTAAGCGCTCGGCTTGGGGGACTAGCGACAATGAGCAGTTCTTC. Amino acids: CASSKRSAWGTSDNEQFF. V usage is TRBV12-3 or TRBV12-4 and J usage is TRBJ2-1, with 10 nucleotides matching TRBD2. The CDR3 loop spans 18 amino acids. V was pared by 5 bases and J by 5 bases, with 15 bases of the junction left unmatched.

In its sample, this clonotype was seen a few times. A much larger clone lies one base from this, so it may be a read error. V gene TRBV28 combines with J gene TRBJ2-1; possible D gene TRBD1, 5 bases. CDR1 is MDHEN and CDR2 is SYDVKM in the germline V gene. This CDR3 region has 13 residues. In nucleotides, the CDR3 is TGTGTCAGCAGTCAGGGATACTACAATGAGCAGTTCTTC. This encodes CVSSQGYYNEQFF.

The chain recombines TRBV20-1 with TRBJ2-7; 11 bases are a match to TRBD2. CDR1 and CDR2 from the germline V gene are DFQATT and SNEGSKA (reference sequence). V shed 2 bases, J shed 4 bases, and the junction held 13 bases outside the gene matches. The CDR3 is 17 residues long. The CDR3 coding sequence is TGCAGTGCTAGAAAACTAGCGGGAGACCTCGGGGGGTACGAGCAGTACTTC. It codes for CSARKLAGDLGGYEQYF.

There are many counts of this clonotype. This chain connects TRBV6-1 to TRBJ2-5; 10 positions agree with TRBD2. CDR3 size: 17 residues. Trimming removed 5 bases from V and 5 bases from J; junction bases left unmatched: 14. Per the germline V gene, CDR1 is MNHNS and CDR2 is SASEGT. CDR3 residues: CASSYQREGLNMETQYF. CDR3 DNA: TGTGCCAGCAGTTATCAGCGGGAGGGCCTTAACATGGAGACCCAGTACTTC.

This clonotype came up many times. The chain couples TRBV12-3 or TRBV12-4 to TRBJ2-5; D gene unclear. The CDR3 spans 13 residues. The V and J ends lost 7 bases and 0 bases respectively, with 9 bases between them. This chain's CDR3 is CASKSGYQETQYF. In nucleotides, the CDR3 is TGTGCCAGCAAGAGTGGGTACCAAGAGACCCAGTACTTC.

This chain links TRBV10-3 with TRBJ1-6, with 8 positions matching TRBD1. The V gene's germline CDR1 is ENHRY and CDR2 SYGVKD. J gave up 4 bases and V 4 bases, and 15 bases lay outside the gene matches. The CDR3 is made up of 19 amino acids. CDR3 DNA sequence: TGTGCCATCAGTGTGGGGAGACAGGGGAGGACGGCTTATAATTCACCCCTCCACTTT. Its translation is CAISVGRQGRTAYNSPLHF.

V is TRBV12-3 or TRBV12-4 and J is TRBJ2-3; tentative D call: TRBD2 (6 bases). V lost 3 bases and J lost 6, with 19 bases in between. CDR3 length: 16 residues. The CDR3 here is CASSFATSRGKDTQYF. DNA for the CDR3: TGTGCCAGCAGTTTCGCCACTAGCCGAGGCAAGGATACGCAGTATTTT.

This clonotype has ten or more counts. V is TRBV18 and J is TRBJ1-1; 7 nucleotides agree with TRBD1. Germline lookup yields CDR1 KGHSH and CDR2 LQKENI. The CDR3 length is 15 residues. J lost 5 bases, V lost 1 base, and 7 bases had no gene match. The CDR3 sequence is CASSPLKAGGTEAFF. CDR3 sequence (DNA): TGTGCCAGCTCACCACTAAAAGCAGGGGGAACTGAAGCTTTCTTT.